This TCR beta chain was documented in a study of blood T cell repertoires in COVID-19. Across the study: T cells, B-cell-depleted T cells, or PBMCs provided the cDNA or gDNA that served as material.

This clone was found once. This table comes from immunoSEQ multiplex PCR, and its TCRdb copy is limited to in-frame clones, with some not included. The sample lists about 49,000 clones; around 87% were seen once. The CDR3 covers 16 residues. V trimming: 0 bases; J trimming: 3 bases; junction bases outside the gene matches: 5. Germline lookup yields CDR1 SEHNR and CDR2 FQNEAQ (reference sequence). J is TRBJ1-2 and V is TRBV7-9; TRBD1 aligns across 9 bases. The source of this sequence is a man aged 35-49 years with active COVID-19. Material for sequencing was peripheral blood. DNA of the CDR3: TGTGCCAGCAGCTTAGCTAAGACAGGGGGTGACTATGGCTACACCTTC. Its protein product is CASSLAKTGGDYGYTF. Filled out from reference TRBV7-9 and TRBJ1-2, the complete variable domain reads DTGVSQNPRHKITKRGQNVTFRCDPISEHNRLYWYRQTLGQGPEFLTYFQNEAQLEKSRLLSDRFSAERPKGSFSTLEIQRTEQGDSAMYLCASSLAKTGGDYGYTFGSGTRLTVV.